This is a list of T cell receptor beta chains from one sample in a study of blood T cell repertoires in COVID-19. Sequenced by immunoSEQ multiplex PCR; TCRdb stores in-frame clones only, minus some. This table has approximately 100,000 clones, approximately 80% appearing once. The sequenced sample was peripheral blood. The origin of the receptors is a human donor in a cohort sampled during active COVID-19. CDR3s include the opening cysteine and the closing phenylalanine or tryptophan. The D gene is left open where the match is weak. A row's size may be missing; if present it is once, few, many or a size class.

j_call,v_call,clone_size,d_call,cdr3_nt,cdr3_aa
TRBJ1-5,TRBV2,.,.,TGTGCCAGCAGTTCCCGTTTCAATCAGCCCCAGCATTTT,CASSSRFNQPQHF
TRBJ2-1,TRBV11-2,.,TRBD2,TGTGCCAGCAGCTTGGCGGGGGGCTGGGAGCAGTTCTTC,CASSLAGGWEQFF
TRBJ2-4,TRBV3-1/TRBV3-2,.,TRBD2,TGTGCCAGCAGCCAAAGGGACTATTATAACATTCAGTACTTC,CASSQRDYYNIQYF
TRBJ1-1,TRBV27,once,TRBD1,TGTGCCAGCAGTACCTACCAGGGGGTACACACTGAAGCTTTCTTT,CASSTYQGVHTEAFF
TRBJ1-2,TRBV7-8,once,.,TGTGCCAGCAGCTTATCGCCTACCTTGCTGGGCGGCTACACCTTC,CASSLSPTLLGGYTF
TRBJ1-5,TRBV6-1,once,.,TGTGCCAGCAGTGAGCTCGCGTCAAGTGGGGGGGCGCAGCCCCAGCATTTT,CASSELASSGGAQPQHF
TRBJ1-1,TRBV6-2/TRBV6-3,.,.,TGTGCCAGCAGCACCGGACAGCCGCCGCCCTCGAACACTGAAGCTTTCTTT,CASSTGQPPPSNTEAFF
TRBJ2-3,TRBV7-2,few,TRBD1,TGTGCCAGCACCGGACAGGGGGCCGGCACAGATACGCAGTATTTT,CASTGQGAGTDTQYF
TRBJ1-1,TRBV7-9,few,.,TGTGCCAGCAGCTCTGGTATGGCCAGGGTGAACACTGAAGCTTTCTTT,CASSSGMARVNTEAFF
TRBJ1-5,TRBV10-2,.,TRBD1,TGCGCCAGCATGGGACAGGGTGGCAATCAGCCCCAGCATTTT,CASMGQGGNQPQHF
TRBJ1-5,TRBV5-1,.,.,TGCGCCAGCAGCTTCGGGGGACTAGAAGATCAGCCCCAGCATTTT,CASSFGGLEDQPQHF
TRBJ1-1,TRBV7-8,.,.,TGTGCCAGCAGCCTCGGGGGGCGGGACACTGAAGCTTTCTTT,CASSLGGRDTEAFF
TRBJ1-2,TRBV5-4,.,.,TGTGCCAGCAGCCTTCCGAATGACAGGAACTATGGCTACACCTTC,CASSLPNDRNYGYTF
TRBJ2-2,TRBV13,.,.,TGTGCCAGCAGCCCGGCTGCCGGGGAAACCGGGGAGCTGTTTTTT,CASSPAAGETGELFF
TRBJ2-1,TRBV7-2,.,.,TGTGCCAGCAGCTTAGGAGTGGGAGGCAAGTTCTTC,CASSLGVGGKFF